The sample holds a few counts of the clone carrying this TCR beta chain. The PCR used 60 Vbeta and 13 Jbeta primers. Method: immunoSEQ multiplex PCR; TCRdb's copy keeps in-frame clones and lacks some. The repertoire includes roughly 120,000 clones, around 75% of them detected once, and roughly 0.82% sits in the top ten. This CDR3 region has 15 residues. Germline-derived CDR1 and CDR2 are LNHDA and SQIVND (reference sequence). V was pared by 8 bases and J by 2 bases, with 12 bases of the junction left unmatched. The source of the sample is a study of cytomegalovirus exposure and HLA in healthy donors. This clonotype was obtained from a woman in her twenties or thirties in good health and CMV-seronegative. This chain joins TRBV19 and TRBJ2-7; 7 nucleotides agree with TRBD1. The sample comprised PBMCs. CDR3 DNA sequence: TGTGCCAGTGTTGCCGGGACAGCCGAAACCTACGAGCAGTACTTC. It codes for CASVAGTAETYEQYF.